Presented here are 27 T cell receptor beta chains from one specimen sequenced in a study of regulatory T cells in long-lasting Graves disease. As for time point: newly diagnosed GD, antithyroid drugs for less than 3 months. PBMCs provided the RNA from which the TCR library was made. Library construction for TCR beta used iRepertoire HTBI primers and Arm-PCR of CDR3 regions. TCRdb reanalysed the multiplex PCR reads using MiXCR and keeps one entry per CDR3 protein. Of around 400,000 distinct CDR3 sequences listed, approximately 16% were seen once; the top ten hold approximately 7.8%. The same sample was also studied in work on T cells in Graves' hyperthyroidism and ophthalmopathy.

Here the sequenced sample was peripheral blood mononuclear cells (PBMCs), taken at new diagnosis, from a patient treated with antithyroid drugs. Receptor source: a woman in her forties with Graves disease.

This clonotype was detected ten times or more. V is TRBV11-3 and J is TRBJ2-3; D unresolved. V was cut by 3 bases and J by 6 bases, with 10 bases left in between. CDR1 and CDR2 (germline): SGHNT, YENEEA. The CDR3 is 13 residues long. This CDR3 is CASSFGIWDTQYF. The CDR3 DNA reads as TGTGCCAGCAGCTTTGGGATCTGGGATACGCAGTATTTT.

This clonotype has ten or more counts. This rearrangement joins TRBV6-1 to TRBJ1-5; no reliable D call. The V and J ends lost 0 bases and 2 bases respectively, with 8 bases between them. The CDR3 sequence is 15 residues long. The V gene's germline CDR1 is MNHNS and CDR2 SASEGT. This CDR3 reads CASSEAALGNQPQHF. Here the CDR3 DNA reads TGTGCCAGCAGTGAAGCTGCCCTGGGCAATCAGCCCCAGCATTTT.

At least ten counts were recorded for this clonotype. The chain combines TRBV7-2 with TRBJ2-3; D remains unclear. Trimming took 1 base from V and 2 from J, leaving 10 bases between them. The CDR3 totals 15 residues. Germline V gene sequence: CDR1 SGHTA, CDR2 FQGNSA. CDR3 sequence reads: CASSLVVTYTDTQYF. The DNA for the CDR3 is TGTGCCAGCAGCTTAGTTGTGACTTACACAGATACGCAGTATTTT.

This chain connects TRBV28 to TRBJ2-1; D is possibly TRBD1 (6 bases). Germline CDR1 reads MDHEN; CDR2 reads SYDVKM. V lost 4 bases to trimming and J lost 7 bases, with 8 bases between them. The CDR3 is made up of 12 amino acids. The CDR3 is CASSWTENEQFF. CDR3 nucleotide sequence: TGTGCCAGCAGTTGGACAGAGAATGAGCAGTTCTTC.

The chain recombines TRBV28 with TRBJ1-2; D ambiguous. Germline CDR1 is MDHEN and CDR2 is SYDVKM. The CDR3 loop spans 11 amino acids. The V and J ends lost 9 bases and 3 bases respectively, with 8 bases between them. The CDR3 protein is CASLGYYGYTF. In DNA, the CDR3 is TGTGCCAGTCTAGGGTACTATGGCTACACCTTC.

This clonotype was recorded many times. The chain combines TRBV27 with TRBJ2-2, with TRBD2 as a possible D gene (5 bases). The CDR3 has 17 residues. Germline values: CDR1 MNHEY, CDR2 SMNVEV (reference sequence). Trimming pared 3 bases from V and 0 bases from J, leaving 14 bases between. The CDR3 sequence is CASSFGLRGTNTGELFF. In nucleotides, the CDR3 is TGTGCCAGCAGTTTCGGCCTCCGGGGAACGAACACCGGGGAGCTGTTTTTT.

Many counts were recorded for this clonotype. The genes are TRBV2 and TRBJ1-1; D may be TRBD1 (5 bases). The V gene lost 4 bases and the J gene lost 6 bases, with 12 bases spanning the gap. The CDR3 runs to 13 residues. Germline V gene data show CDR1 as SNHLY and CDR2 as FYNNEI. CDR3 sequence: CASSVGGIPEAFF. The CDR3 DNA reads TGTGCCAGCAGTGTGGGGGGTATACCTGAAGCTTTCTTT.

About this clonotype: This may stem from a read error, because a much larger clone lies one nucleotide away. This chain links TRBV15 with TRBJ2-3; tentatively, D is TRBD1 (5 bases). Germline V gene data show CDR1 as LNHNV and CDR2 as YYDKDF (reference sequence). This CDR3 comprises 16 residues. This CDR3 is CATSGDSGFSQDTQYF. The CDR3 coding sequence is TGTGCCACCAGCGGAGATTCAGGGTTTAGTCAAGATACGCAGTATTTT.

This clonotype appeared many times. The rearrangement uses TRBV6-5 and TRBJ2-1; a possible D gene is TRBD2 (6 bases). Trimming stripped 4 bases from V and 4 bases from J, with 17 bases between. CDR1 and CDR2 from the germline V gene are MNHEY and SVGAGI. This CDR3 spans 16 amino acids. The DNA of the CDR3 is TGTGCCAGCAGTTCCTGGGACTCCGTACTGTACAATGAGCAGTTCTTC. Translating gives CASSSWDSVLYNEQFF.

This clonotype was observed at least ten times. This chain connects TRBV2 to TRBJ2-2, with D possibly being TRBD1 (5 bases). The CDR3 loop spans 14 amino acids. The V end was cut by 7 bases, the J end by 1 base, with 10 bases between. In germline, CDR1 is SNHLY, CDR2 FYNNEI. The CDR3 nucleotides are TGTGCCAGCACCAGGGAACGGAACACCGGGGAGCTGTTTTTT. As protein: CASTRERNTGELFF.

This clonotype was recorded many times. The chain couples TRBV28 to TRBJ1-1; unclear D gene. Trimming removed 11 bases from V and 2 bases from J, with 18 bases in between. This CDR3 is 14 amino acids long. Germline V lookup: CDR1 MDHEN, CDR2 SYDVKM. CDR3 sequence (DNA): TGTGCCTGCGCGGGTGAAGGGTCAAACACTGAAGCTTTCTTT. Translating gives CACAGEGSNTEAFF.

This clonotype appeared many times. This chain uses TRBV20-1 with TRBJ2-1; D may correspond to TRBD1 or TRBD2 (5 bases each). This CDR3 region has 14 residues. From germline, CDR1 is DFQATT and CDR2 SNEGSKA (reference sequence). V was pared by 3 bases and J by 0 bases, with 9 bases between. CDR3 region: CSASGTNSYNEQFF. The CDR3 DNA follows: TGCAGTGCTAGCGGGACGAACTCCTACAATGAGCAGTTCTTC.

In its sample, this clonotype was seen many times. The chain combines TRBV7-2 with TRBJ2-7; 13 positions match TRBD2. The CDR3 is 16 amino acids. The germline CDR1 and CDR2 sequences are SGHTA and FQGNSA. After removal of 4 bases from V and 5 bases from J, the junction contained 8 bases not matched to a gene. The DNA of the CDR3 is TGTGCCAGCAGCTCGCTCAGGACTAGCGGGAGCAACGAGCAGTACTTC. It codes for CASSSLRTSGSNEQYF.

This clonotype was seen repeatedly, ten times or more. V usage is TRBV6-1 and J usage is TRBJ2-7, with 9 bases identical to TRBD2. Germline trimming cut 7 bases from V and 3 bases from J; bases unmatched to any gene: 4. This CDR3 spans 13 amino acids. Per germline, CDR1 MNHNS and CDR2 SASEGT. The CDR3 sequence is CASKPAGGYEQYF. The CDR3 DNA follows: TGTGCCAGCAAGCCAGCGGGAGGCTACGAGCAGTACTTC.

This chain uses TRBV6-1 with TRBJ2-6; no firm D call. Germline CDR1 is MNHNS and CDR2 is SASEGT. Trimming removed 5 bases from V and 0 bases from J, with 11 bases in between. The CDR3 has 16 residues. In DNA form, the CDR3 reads TGTGCCAGCAGTCCACTACATAGCTCTGGGGCCAACGTCCTGACTTTC. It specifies CASSPLHSSGANVLTF.

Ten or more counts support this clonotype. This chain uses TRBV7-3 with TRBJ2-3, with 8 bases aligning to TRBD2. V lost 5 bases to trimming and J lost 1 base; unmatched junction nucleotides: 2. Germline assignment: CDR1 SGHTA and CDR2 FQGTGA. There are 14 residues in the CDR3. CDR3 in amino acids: CASSVSGGTDTQYF. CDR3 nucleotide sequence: TGTGCCAGCAGCGTTAGCGGGGGCACAGATACGCAGTATTTT. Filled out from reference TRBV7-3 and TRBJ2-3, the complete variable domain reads GAGVSQTPSNKVTEKGKYVELRCDPISGHTALYWYRQSLGQGPEFLIYFQGTGAADDSGLPNDRFFAVRPEGSVSTLKIQRTERGDSAVYLCASSVSGGTDTQYFGPGTRLTVL.

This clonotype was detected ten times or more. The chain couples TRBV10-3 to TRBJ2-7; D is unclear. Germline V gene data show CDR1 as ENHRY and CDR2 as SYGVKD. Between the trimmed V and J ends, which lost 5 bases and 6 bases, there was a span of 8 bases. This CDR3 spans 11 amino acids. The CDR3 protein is CAISYKGEQYF. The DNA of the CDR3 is TGTGCCATCAGTTATAAAGGCGAGCAGTACTTC.

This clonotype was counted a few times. The CDR3 sequence: CSARRTSGKTDTQYF. CDR3 nucleotides: TGCAGTGCTAGAAGGACTAGCGGAAAGACAGATACGCAGTATTTT. V gene TRBV20-1 combines with J gene TRBJ2-3, with TRBD2 identical over 10 bases. CDR1 and CDR2 (germline): DFQATT, SNEGSKA (reference sequence). The V gene end was trimmed by 2 bases and the J gene end by 3 bases; junction bases not matched to a gene: 5. The CDR3 length is 15 residues.

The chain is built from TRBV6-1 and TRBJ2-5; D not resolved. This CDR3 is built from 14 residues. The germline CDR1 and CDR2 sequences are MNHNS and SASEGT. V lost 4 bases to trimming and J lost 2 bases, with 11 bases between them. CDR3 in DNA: TGTGCCAGCAGTGCTCAACTGCGACAAGAGACCCAGTACTTC. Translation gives CASSAQLRQETQYF.

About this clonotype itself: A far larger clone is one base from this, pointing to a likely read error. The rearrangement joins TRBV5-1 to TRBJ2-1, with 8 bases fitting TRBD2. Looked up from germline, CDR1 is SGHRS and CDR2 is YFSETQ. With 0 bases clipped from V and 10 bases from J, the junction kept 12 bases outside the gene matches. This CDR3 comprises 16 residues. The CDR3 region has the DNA TGCGCCAGCAGCTTGGGAACAGCGGGAGTGTCCTACGAGCAGTTCTTC. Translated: CASSLGTAGVSYEQFF.

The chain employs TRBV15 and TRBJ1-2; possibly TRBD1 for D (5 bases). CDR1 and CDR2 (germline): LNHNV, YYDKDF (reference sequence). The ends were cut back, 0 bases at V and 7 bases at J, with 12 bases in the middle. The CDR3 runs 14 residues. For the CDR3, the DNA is TGTGCCACCAGCAGAGATGGGGCAGGACTTGGCTACACCTTC. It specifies CATSRDGAGLGYTF.

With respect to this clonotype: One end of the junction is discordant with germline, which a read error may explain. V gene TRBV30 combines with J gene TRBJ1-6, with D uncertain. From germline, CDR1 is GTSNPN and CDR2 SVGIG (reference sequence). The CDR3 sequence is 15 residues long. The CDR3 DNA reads TGTGCCTGGAGTGTACACGGGGTATTTAATCCACCCCTCCACTTT. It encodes CAWSVHGVFNPPLHF.

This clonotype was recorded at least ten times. CDR3 sequence reads: CASSVPPGTTSYEQYF. CDR3 in DNA: TGTGCCAGCAGTGTTCCGCCCGGGACTACATCCTACGAGCAGTACTTC. The chain recombines TRBV2 with TRBJ2-7; TRBD2 aligns across 7 bases. The CDR3 is made up of 16 amino acids. Unmatched junction bases numbered 10, after V lost 4 bases and J lost 1 base. Germline V gene lookup returns CDR1 SNHLY and CDR2 FYNNEI.

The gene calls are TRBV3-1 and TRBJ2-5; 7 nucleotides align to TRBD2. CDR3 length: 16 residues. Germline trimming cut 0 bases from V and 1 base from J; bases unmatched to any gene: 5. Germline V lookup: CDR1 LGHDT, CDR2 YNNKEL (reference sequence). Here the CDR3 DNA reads TGTGCCAGCAGCCAAGAAACTAGCGCCATCCAAGAGACCCAGTACTTC. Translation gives CASSQETSAIQETQYF.

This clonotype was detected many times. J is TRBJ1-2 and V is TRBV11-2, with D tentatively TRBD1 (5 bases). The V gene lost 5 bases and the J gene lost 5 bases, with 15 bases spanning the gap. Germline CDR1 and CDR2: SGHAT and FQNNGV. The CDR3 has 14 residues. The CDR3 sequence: CASSTRQKLYGYTF. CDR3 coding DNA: TGTGCCAGCAGCACGCGACAGAAACTGTATGGCTACACCTTC. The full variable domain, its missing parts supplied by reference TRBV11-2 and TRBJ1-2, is EAGVAQSPRYKIIEKRQSVAFWCNPISGHATLYWYQQILGQGPKLLIQFQNNGVVDDSQLPKDRFSAERLKGVDSTLKIQPAKLEDSAVYLCASSTRQKLYGYTFGSGTRLTVV.

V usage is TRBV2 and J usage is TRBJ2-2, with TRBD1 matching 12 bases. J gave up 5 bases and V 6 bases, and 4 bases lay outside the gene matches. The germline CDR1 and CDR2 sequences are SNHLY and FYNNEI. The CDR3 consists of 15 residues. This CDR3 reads CASRGDRGRTGELFF. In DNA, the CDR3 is TGTGCCAGCAGAGGGGACAGGGGGCGGACCGGGGAGCTGTTTTTT.

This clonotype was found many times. The CDR3 sequence: CASTALAGHETQYF. The DNA of the CDR3 is TGTGCCAGCACCGCACTAGCGGGACACGAGACCCAGTACTTC. The chain is built from TRBV2 and TRBJ2-5; 10 nucleotides align to TRBD2. The CDR3 length is 14 residues. The germline gives CDR1 SNHLY, CDR2 FYNNEI. The J segment lost 5 bases and the V segment lost 7 bases, leaving 7 bases of the junction unmatched.